These 10 T cell receptor beta chains share one sample of origin, sequenced in a study of T cell responses to AZD1222 COVID-19 vaccine. TCRdb keeps only in-frame clones here, not all; method: immunoSEQ multiplex PCR. The sample consists of under 150,000 clones, 82% of them appearing once. Sequences were derived from peripheral blood, sampled on day 0 of MenACWY control vaccination. The receptor set was obtained from an adult in good health.

V usage is TRBV2 and J usage is TRBJ1-6; TRBD1 aligns across 7 bases. V lost 7 bases, J lost 6 bases, and 9 bases stayed unmatched. Germline V gene sequence: CDR1 SNHLY, CDR2 FYNNEI. The CDR3 extends over 15 amino acids. CDR3 nucleotide sequence: TGTGCCAGCACTCTGACAGGGCTCGCTAATTCACCCCTCCACTTT. As protein: CASTLTGLANSPLHF. The full variable domain, its missing parts supplied by reference TRBV2 and TRBJ1-6, is EPEVTQTPSHQVTQMGQEVILRCVPISNHLYFYWYRQILGQKVEFLVSFYNNEISEKSEIFDDQFSVERPDGSNFTLKIRSTKLEDSAMYFCASTLTGLANSPLHFGNGTRLTVT.

The V gene is TRBV4-1, the J gene TRBJ2-1; D gene ambiguous. This CDR3 is built from 13 residues. CDR1 and CDR2 from the germline V gene are MGHRA and YSYEKL. Trimming removed 4 bases at V and 9 bases at J, with 13 bases between. As DNA, the CDR3 is TGCGCCAGCAGCCTTAGTACGGCGCTTGAGCAGTTCTTC. Amino acid sequence: CASSLSTALEQFF.

The chain has TRBV25-1 and TRBJ2-7; 7 positions match TRBD2. J lost 2 bases, V lost 8 bases, and 9 bases had no gene match. CDR1 is MGHDK, CDR2 SYGVNS, per germline. The CDR3 is 14 amino acids. CDR3 sequence: CASDKGSGAYEQYF. Written as DNA, the CDR3 is TGTGCCAGCGACAAGGGGAGCGGGGCCTACGAGCAGTACTTC.

This chain links TRBV6-1 with TRBJ2-5, with 9 bases fitting TRBD1. This CDR3 has 19 residues. Germline V gives CDR1 MNHNS, CDR2 SASEGT. With V trimmed by 4 bases and J by 4 bases, 19 bases remained unmatched. The CDR3 protein is CASSALLPGQGRGGETQYF. For the CDR3, the DNA is TGTGCCAGCAGTGCCCTTCTCCCGGGACAGGGAAGAGGCGGAGAGACCCAGTACTTC.

CDR3 region: CASSLPGQLYEQYV. The CDR3, as DNA: TGTGCCAGCAGCTTACCGGGACAGTTATACGAGCAGTACGTC. The chain couples TRBV11-2 to TRBJ2-7, with 7 bases lining up with TRBD1. This CDR3 comprises 14 residues. Germline loops: CDR1 SGHAT, CDR2 FQNNGV. Losses at the gene ends were 2 bases for V and 4 bases for J; bases not matched to a gene: 5.

The chain carries TRBV19 and TRBJ2-7, with 10 bases fitting TRBD1. V lost 10 bases, J lost 2 bases, and 8 bases stayed unmatched. CDR3 length: 14 residues. Germline lookup yields CDR1 LNHDA and CDR2 SQIVND (reference sequence). DNA of the CDR3: TGTGCCAACAACGGACAGGGGGGGACCTACGAGCAGTACGTC. It translates to CANNGQGGTYEQYV.

This clone was seen once. This chain uses TRBV10-3 with TRBJ2-5; 14 bases fit TRBD2. Trimming cost V 6 bases and J 4 bases; bases outside gene matches: 4. The CDR3 totals 15 residues. CDR1 is ENHRY and CDR2 is SYGVKD in the germline V gene. CDR3 nucleotides: TGTGCCATCAGCACCGGGACTAGCGGGGGAGAGACCCAGTACTTC. It yields the protein CAISTGTSGGETQYF.

This clone was counted once. The chain couples TRBV29-1 to TRBJ2-1; D possibly corresponds to TRBD1 (6 bases). The length of the CDR3 is 15 residues. The V gene lost 8 bases and the J gene lost 4 bases, with 21 bases spanning the gap. Germline V gene lookup returns CDR1 SQVTM and CDR2 ANQGSEA. CDR3 in amino acids: CSTSLQGSSYNEQFF. CDR3 bases: TGCAGCACCTCTCTACAGGGTTCTTCTTACAATGAGCAGTTCTTC.

The V gene is TRBV6-4, the J gene TRBJ1-5, with TRBD1 identical over 7 bases. The J segment lost 3 bases and the V segment lost 6 bases, leaving 8 bases of the junction unmatched. Per germline, CDR1 MRHNA and CDR2 SNTAGT. The CDR3 sequence is 15 residues long. CDR3 in DNA: TGTGCCAGCAGCCCGTCAGGGGGGGCCAATCAGCCCCAGCATTTT. This translates into CASSPSGGANQPQHF.

This sequence joins TRBV12-3 or TRBV12-4 and TRBJ2-7; D unresolved. The CDR3 runs to 13 residues. Trimming pared 5 bases from V and 3 bases from J, leaving 11 bases between. The CDR3 region is CASSGEGRYEQYF. The DNA of the CDR3 is TGTGCCAGCAGTGGCGAAGGCCGCTACGAGCAGTACTTC.